This TCR beta chain was retrieved from a study of T cells after yellow fever vaccination. Study details: When fractions had low cell numbers, they were prepared with SMART-Seq v4 Ultra Low Input. General study points: Booster sampling recovered most clones from primary vaccination (96% CD4, around 90% CD8). On re-exposure, the response was weaker but peaked faster, at day 5 versus 15.

The V segment lost 0 bases and the J segment 0 bases; nucleotides outside the gene matches: 11. This CDR3 has 19 amino acids. Germline-derived CDR1 and CDR2 are MGHRA and YSYEKL. 5'RACE template switching generated TCR cDNA, adding a universal primer site and UMIs. From the 5' RACE reads, TCRdb called clonotypes with MiXCR, one entry per CDR3 protein. The data hold more than 65,000 distinct CDR3 sequences, with 13% observed a single time. Only a few counts were recorded for this clonotype. The receptor's source is a man younger than 35 who received the YFV17D yellow fever vaccine. This specimen consisted of CD8+ T cells not binding an NS4B(214-222) dextramer, sorted from PBMCs, obtained less than 25 days after the first yellow fever vaccination. The V and J genes are TRBV4-1 and TRBJ2-7; 10 positions match TRBD2. CDR3 in amino acids: CASSQDRWLAGVSSYEQYF. CDR3 nucleotides: TGCGCCAGCAGCCAAGATCGGTGGCTAGCGGGGGTGAGCTCCTACGAGCAGTACTTC.